This T cell receptor (beta chain) was sequenced in a study of regulatory T cells in long-lasting Graves disease. As for time point: persistent/refractory GD, antithyroid drugs over 5 years with positive TRAb. Scientists built the TCR library using RNA that was extracted from PBMCs. As regards this clonotype: Its antigen is not identified. The junction does not match germline at one end; this may be a read error.

This CDR3 contains 16 residues. Germline CDR1 reads SGHTA; CDR2 reads FQGTGA. Through Arm-PCR of CDR3 regions and iRepertoire HTBI primers, TCR beta libraries were built. Each CDR3 protein is one row after TCRdb ran MiXCR on the multiplex PCR reads. The top ten hold about 42% of the sample, which has hundreds of thousands of distinct CDR3 sequences, about 32% seen once. Points from the study as a whole: Gene preferences differed: TRBV28, TRBJ1-2, TRBJ2-5 in persistent cases.

This TCR was sampled from a female donor with Graves disease. Specimen: peripheral blood mononuclear cells (PBMCs), collected when the disease was refractory, from a patient treated with antithyroid drugs. J is TRBJ1-2 and V is TRBV7-3; TRBD1 might be the D (6 bases). The CDR3: CASSLRTVRANYGHTF. The DNA for the CDR3 is TGTGCCAGCAGCTTACGGACAGTGAGAGCTAACTATGGCCACACCTTC.